Listed below are T cell receptor beta chains from one sample, sequenced in a study of blood T cells in healthy people across ages. A single record per CDR3 protein comes from TCRdb applying MiXCR to the 5' RACE reads. The sample lists over a million distinct CDR3 sequences, 59% occurring once. Sequencing was carried out using blood. The receptors stem from a man younger than 35 in good health. Each CDR3 is given with its conserved first and last residue. The D gene is left open where the match is weak. Not all rows give a size; the values are once, few, many and, for expanded clones, a class.

J: TRBJ1-2; V: TRBV7-6; D: .; size: .; CDR3: CASSLGSQGRNGYTF; DNA: TGTGCCAGCAGCTTAGGGTCTCAGGGGAGGAATGGCTACACCTTC
J: TRBJ2-7; V: TRBV4-1; D: TRBD1; size: .; CDR3: CASSQSRDRTYEQYF; DNA: TGCGCCAGCAGCCAATCCCGGGACAGGACCTACGAGCAGTACTTC
J: TRBJ2-3; V: TRBV7-9; D: TRBD2; size: few; CDR3: CASSLSRLAPDTQYF; DNA: TGTGCCAGCAGCTTAAGTCGACTAGCCCCAGATACGCAGTATTTT
J: TRBJ1-1; V: TRBV7-9; D: .; size: .; CDR3: CASTVGEGRNTEAFF; DNA: TGTGCCAGCACCGTTGGCGAAGGCAGGAACACTGAAGCTTTCTTT
J: TRBJ2-1; V: TRBV7-2; D: .; size: many; CDR3: CASSKIRVAGNEQFF; DNA: TGTGCCAGCAGCAAAATCCGGGTCGCAGGCAATGAGCAGTTCTTC
J: TRBJ2-5; V: TRBV3-1; D: .; size: .; CDR3: CASSQDTGKTETQYF; DNA: TGTGCCAGCAGCCAGGACACAGGGAAAACGGAGACCCAGTACTTC
J: TRBJ1-1; V: TRBV7-6; D: TRBD1; size: few; CDR3: CASSLNSDRGSEAFF; DNA: TGTGCCAGCAGCTTAAACTCCGACAGGGGGTCTGAAGCTTTCTTT
J: TRBJ1-2; V: TRBV2; D: .; size: .; CDR3: CASRPALLDGYTF; DNA: TGTGCCAGCCGCCCGGCGCTCTTGGATGGCTACACCTTC
J: TRBJ2-1; V: TRBV29-1; D: .; size: .; CDR3: CSVDDGRSGTQFF; DNA: TGCAGCGTTGATGATGGGCGCTCCGGGACCCAGTTCTTC
J: TRBJ1-1; V: TRBV13; D: TRBD1; size: .; CDR3: CASSSDRGRGTEAFF; DNA: TGTGCCAGCAGCTCCGACAGGGGGCGAGGGACTGAAGCTTTCTTT
J: TRBJ2-1; V: TRBV12-3/TRBV12-4; D: .; size: many; CDR3: CASSPGTYNEQFF; DNA: TGTGCCAGCAGTCCCGGGACTTACAATGAGCAGTTCTTC
J: TRBJ2-7; V: TRBV4-3; D: .; size: .; CDR3: CANSQEQSGEQYF; DNA: TGCGCCAACAGCCAAGAGCAATCTGGCGAGCAGTACTTC
J: TRBJ2-7; V: TRBV7-9; D: .; size: .; CDR3: CASSDEVGEYEQYF; DNA: TGTGCCAGCAGTGATGAGGTGGGGGAATACGAGCAGTACTTC
J: TRBJ2-5; V: TRBV2; D: TRBD1; size: .; CDR3: CASRRTGRKETQYF; DNA: TGTGCCAGCAGAAGGACAGGGCGGAAAGAGACCCAGTACTTC
J: TRBJ1-2; V: TRBV14; D: .; size: .; CDR3: CASSPSPGRAGNYGYTF; DNA: TGTGCCAGCAGCCCTTCACCGGGCAGGGCCGGGAACTATGGCTACACCTTC
J: TRBJ2-3; V: TRBV7-2; D: TRBD1; size: .; CDR3: CASSWQGAGTDTQYF; DNA: TGTGCCAGCAGCTGGCAGGGGGCAGGCACAGATACGCAGTATTTT
J: TRBJ2-6; V: TRBV20-1; D: .; size: few; CDR3: CSSAVNSGANVLTF; DNA: TGCAGTTCGGCAGTCAACTCTGGGGCCAACGTCCTGACTTTC
J: TRBJ2-1; V: TRBV25-1; D: TRBD1; size: .; CDR3: CASSKRAGQGNNEQFF; DNA: TGTGCCAGCAGTAAACGTGCGGGACAGGGCAATAATGAGCAGTTCTTC
J: TRBJ1-5; V: TRBV7-2; D: .; size: .; CDR3: CASTPNSNQPQHF; DNA: TGTGCCAGCACCCCCAATAGCAATCAGCCCCAGCATTTT
J: TRBJ1-6; V: TRBV6-1; D: .; size: .; CDR3: CASRERINSPLHF; DNA: TGTGCCAGCAGGGAACGGATCAATTCACCCCTCCACTTT
J: TRBJ2-5; V: TRBV6-5; D: TRBD1; size: .; CDR3: CASSYPGTEKETQYF; DNA: TGTGCCAGCAGTTACCCCGGGACAGAGAAAGAGACCCAGTACTTC
J: TRBJ2-1; V: TRBV27; D: .; size: .; CDR3: CASSLSLAVNEQFF; DNA: TGTGCCAGCAGTTTATCGTTGGCAGTTAATGAGCAGTTCTTC
J: TRBJ2-1; V: TRBV3-1; D: TRBD2; size: .; CDR3: CASSQGFSGGTDEQFF; DNA: TGTGCCAGCAGCCAAGGGTTCAGCGGGGGGACGGATGAGCAGTTCTTC
J: TRBJ1-2; V: TRBV12-3/TRBV12-4; D: TRBD1; size: .; CDR3: CASTAGTDDGYTF; DNA: TGTGCCAGCACGGCTGGGACAGACGATGGCTACACCTTC
J: TRBJ2-5; V: TRBV6-1; D: .; size: .; CDR3: CASSEVWSTQETQYF; DNA: TGTGCCAGCAGTGAAGTTTGGTCTACCCAAGAGACCCAGTACTTC
J: TRBJ1-2; V: TRBV4-1; D: .; size: .; CDR3: CASSQDFGQIFYGYTF; DNA: TGCGCCAGCAGCCAAGATTTCGGGCAGATATTCTATGGCTACACCTTC
J: TRBJ2-1; V: TRBV29-1; D: TRBD2; size: .; CDR3: CSPAGVGNNEQFF; DNA: TGCAGCCCGGCGGGAGTGGGGAACAATGAGCAGTTCTTC
J: TRBJ2-1; V: TRBV20-1; D: .; size: .; CDR3: CSTSAESSYNEQFF; DNA: TGCAGTACTAGTGCCGAGAGCTCCTACAATGAGCAGTTCTTC
J: TRBJ1-5; V: TRBV4-1; D: .; size: once; CDR3: CASSQRGEPQHF; DNA: TGCGCCAGCAGCCAACGAGGGGAGCCCCAGCATTTT
J: TRBJ1-5; V: TRBV4-3; D: .; size: .; CDR3: CASSQDIRLNQPQHF; DNA: TGCGCCAGCAGCCAAGATATCAGGCTCAATCAGCCCCAGCATTTT
J: TRBJ2-5; V: TRBV3-1; D: TRBD2; size: .; CDR3: CASSQAESGRVDQETQYF; DNA: TGTGCCAGCAGCCAAGCCGAAAGCGGGAGGGTGGACCAAGAGACCCAGTACTTC
J: TRBJ1-1; V: TRBV6-1; D: .; size: .; CDR3: CASSEADGGYTEAFF; DNA: TGTGCCAGCAGTGAAGCCGACGGTGGATACACTGAAGCTTTCTTT
J: TRBJ1-1; V: TRBV14; D: .; size: .; CDR3: CASPLRRTFF; DNA: TGTGCCAGCCCGTTGCGGCGGACTTTCTTT
J: TRBJ2-7; V: TRBV7-9; D: .; size: .; CDR3: CASSLDLGTYEQYF; DNA: TGTGCCAGCAGCTTAGATCTGGGCACCTACGAGCAGTACTTC
J: TRBJ2-1; V: TRBV20-1; D: .; size: .; CDR3: CSASRIGVNEQFF; DNA: TGCAGTGCTAGCCGCATAGGAGTCAATGAGCAGTTCTTC
J: TRBJ1-5; V: TRBV12-3/TRBV12-4; D: .; size: few; CDR3: CASSASGRLNQPQHF; DNA: TGTGCCAGCAGTGCATCGGGACGGTTAAATCAGCCCCAGCATTTT
J: TRBJ1-1; V: TRBV12-3/TRBV12-4; D: .; size: .; CDR3: CASSVGRGATEAFF; DNA: TGTGCCAGCAGTGTCGGCCGAGGGGCCACTGAAGCTTTCTTT
J: TRBJ2-1; V: TRBV28; D: .; size: .; CDR3: CAAYSGIEQFF; DNA: TGTGCCGCATATTCAGGGATTGAGCAGTTCTTC
J: TRBJ2-1; V: TRBV28; D: .; size: few; CDR3: CATLGVAGEQFF; DNA: TGTGCCACCCTCGGGGTGGCGGGTGAGCAGTTCTTC
J: TRBJ2-1; V: TRBV24-1; D: TRBD2; size: .; CDR3: CATSDSSGRVSYNEQFF; DNA: TGTGCCACCAGTGATTCTAGCGGGAGGGTCTCCTACAATGAGCAGTTCTTC
J: TRBJ1-2; V: TRBV20-1; D: TRBD1; size: few; CDR3: CSARVGTDYGYTF; DNA: TGCAGTGCTAGAGTTGGGACAGATTATGGCTACACCTTC
J: TRBJ2-1; V: TRBV2; D: TRBD2; size: .; CDR3: CAGPGLAGGLTYNEQFF; DNA: TGTGCCGGACCGGGGCTAGCGGGGGGGCTAACGTACAATGAGCAGTTCTTC
J: TRBJ2-3; V: TRBV20-1; D: .; size: .; CDR3: CSVLVASRDTQYF; DNA: TGCAGTGTTCTTGTAGCCTCCCGGGATACGCAGTATTTT
J: TRBJ1-2; V: TRBV6-5; D: .; size: once; CDR3: CASSWGFGYTF; DNA: TGTGCCAGCAGTTGGGGGTTTGGCTACACCTTC
J: TRBJ1-2; V: TRBV2; D: .; size: .; CDR3: CASSYRTLFGYTF; DNA: TGTGCCAGCAGCTACCGGACCCTCTTCGGCTACACCTTC
J: TRBJ2-3; V: TRBV20-1; D: TRBD2; size: .; CDR3: CSAPTGTRGTDTQYF; DNA: TGCAGTGCGCCCACCGGGACTAGAGGCACAGATACGCAGTATTTT
J: TRBJ2-3; V: TRBV7-2; D: .; size: once; CDR3: CASSFLTGQGAGTQYF; DNA: TGTGCCAGCAGCTTCCTAACAGGGCAAGGGGCAGGTACGCAGTATTTT
J: TRBJ2-2; V: TRBV12-3/TRBV12-4; D: .; size: .; CDR3: CASSLVTGYTGELFF; DNA: TGTGCCAGCAGTTTAGTCACAGGCTACACCGGGGAGCTGTTTTTT
J: TRBJ2-1; V: TRBV20-1; D: TRBD1; size: .; CDR3: CSARGGQGGTFF; DNA: TGCAGTGCTAGGGGGGGACAGGGAGGAACGTTCTTC
J: TRBJ2-1; V: TRBV9; D: .; size: .; CDR3: CASSVSTWGELKFF; DNA: TGTGCCAGCAGCGTTAGCACCTGGGGGGAGCTCAAGTTCTTC
J: TRBJ2-7; V: TRBV5-1; D: TRBD2; size: .; CDR3: CASSLPLAELPEQYF; DNA: TGCGCCAGCAGCCTACCTCTAGCGGAGCTTCCCGAGCAGTACTTC
J: TRBJ2-1; V: TRBV30; D: .; size: few; CDR3: CAWSVLAWNEQFF; DNA: TGTGCCTGGAGTGTACTTGCCTGGAATGAGCAGTTCTTC
J: TRBJ2-7; V: TRBV27; D: TRBD2; size: .; CDR3: CASSPDSGGSYEQYF; DNA: TGTGCCAGCAGTCCCGATTCGGGCGGGAGCTACGAGCAGTACTTC
J: TRBJ1-2; V: TRBV6-5; D: TRBD1; size: .; CDR3: CASSPGATGSRYTF; DNA: TGTGCCAGCAGTCCGGGAGCGACAGGGTCTCGCTACACCTTC
J: TRBJ1-1; V: TRBV2; D: .; size: .; CDR3: CASSDHDRRTEAFF; DNA: TGTGCCAGCAGTGACCATGACAGGAGGACTGAAGCTTTCTTT
J: TRBJ2-2; V: TRBV29-1; D: .; size: .; CDR3: CSALDANTGELFF; DNA: TGCAGCGCGTTAGACGCGAACACCGGGGAGCTGTTTTTT
J: TRBJ2-6; V: TRBV5-1; D: TRBD1; size: .; CDR3: CASSLLGTAGSGANVLTF; DNA: TGCGCCAGCAGCTTACTCGGGACAGCAGGCTCTGGGGCCAACGTCCTGACTTTC
J: TRBJ1-4; V: TRBV12-3/TRBV12-4; D: TRBD1; size: once; CDR3: CASSQTGGFNEKLFF; DNA: TGTGCCAGCAGCCAAACAGGGGGATTTAATGAAAAACTGTTTTTT